These 25 T cell receptor beta chains were sequenced from one sample in a study of control samples from healthy donors and cancer patients. Only in-frame clones appear in the TCRdb table, and some are missing; sequencing was by immunoSEQ multiplex PCR. The repertoire holds 150,000 to 200,000 clones, with more than 80% as singletons. Material for sequencing was blood. The source of these receptors is a man aged 30 to 39 in good health.

This chain links TRBV10-1 with TRBJ1-2; D ambiguous. Trimming took off 8 bases at V and 8 bases at J, with 18 bases between the two ends. In germline, CDR1 is WNHNN, CDR2 SYGVQD (reference sequence). The CDR3 runs to 13 residues. CDR3 coding DNA: TGCGCCAGCGGGCCCAAAGAGACGCGAGGCTACACCTTC. Its translation is CASGPKETRGYTF.

V and J are TRBV6-5 and TRBJ2-7, with D perhaps being TRBD1 or TRBD2 (5 bases each). CDR1 and CDR2 (germline): MNHEY, SVGAGI. V was trimmed by 5 bases and J by 4 bases, leaving 18 bases between them. The CDR3 totals 15 residues. The CDR3 protein is CASSRPGRLNYEQYF. The CDR3 coding sequence is TGTGCCAGCAGTCGTCCGGGACGGCTAAATTACGAGCAGTACTTC.

The chain has TRBV30 and TRBJ1-5, with D tentatively TRBD1 (6 bases). V was trimmed by 6 bases and J by 0 bases, leaving 12 bases between them. The CDR3 sequence is 14 residues long. Germline-derived CDR1 and CDR2 are GTSNPN and SVGIG (reference sequence). CDR3: CACGQSYSNQPQHF. The CDR3 region has the DNA TGTGCCTGCGGACAGTCTTATAGCAATCAGCCCCAGCATTTT.

The rearrangement links TRBV5-4 to TRBJ1-2; the match to TRBD1 covers 10 bases. The CDR3 loop spans 14 amino acids. V dropped 4 bases and J dropped 4; count of bases not matched to a gene: 4. Germline V gene lookup returns CDR1 SGHNT and CDR2 YYREEE (reference sequence). The CDR3 nucleotides are TGTGCCAGCAGCAGGGACAGGGGTGGCTATGGCTACACCTTC. Translated, it gives CASSRDRGGYGYTF.

The chain couples TRBV28 to TRBJ1-5; D might be TRBD1 (5 bases). The length of the CDR3 is 14 residues. Per germline, CDR1 MDHEN and CDR2 SYDVKM. CDR3 DNA sequence: TGTGTCACCTATTCCGACAGCAGCAATCAGCCCCAGCATTTT. This translates into CVTYSDSSNQPQHF.

The V gene is TRBV28, the J gene TRBJ1-1; the D gene is possibly TRBD1 (6 bases). From germline, CDR1 is MDHEN and CDR2 SYDVKM. V lost 1 base to trimming and J lost 3 bases, with 9 bases between them. CDR3 length equals 14 residues. The CDR3 DNA is TGTGCCAGCAGTTTATCTAACAGGGACACTGAAGCTTTCTTT. Protein sequence: CASSLSNRDTEAFF.

The chain has TRBV5-6 and TRBJ2-1; 7 nucleotides agree with TRBD2. V shed 4 bases and J 8 bases; nucleotides not matched to a gene: 12. This CDR3 comprises 15 residues. Per germline, CDR1 SGHDT and CDR2 YYEEEE. The CDR3 DNA reads as TGTGCCAGCAGCACGTGGGGCGGGAGCTCGGATGAGCAGTTCTTC. The encoded protein is CASSTWGGSSDEQFF.

V and J are TRBV24-1 and TRBJ2-6; TRBD1 agrees at 11 bases. The trim removed 7 bases at V and 1 base at J, leaving 8 bases unmatched. The germline CDR1 and CDR2 sequences are KGHDR and SFDVKD. The length of the CDR3 is 18 residues. Written as DNA, the CDR3 is TGTGCCACCAGCGTAACCGGGACAGGGGGGTCTGGGGCCAACGTCCTGACTTTC. Amino acid sequence: CATSVTGTGGSGANVLTF.

This chain joins TRBV6-5 and TRBJ2-5, with 7 positions matching TRBD1. The J segment lost 1 base and the V segment lost 6 bases, leaving 8 bases of the junction unmatched. There are 15 residues in the CDR3. Per the germline V gene, CDR1 is MNHEY and CDR2 is SVGAGI. CDR3 sequence (DNA): TGTGCCAGCAGGTTGAGGGCAGGGGGCCAAGAGACCCAGTACTTC. Its protein product is CASRLRAGGQETQYF.

The CDR3 sequence: CASSPRVTRIGYTF. Here the CDR3 DNA reads TGTGCCAGCAGCCCGCGGGTTACAAGAATTGGCTACACCTTC. The genes are TRBV21-1 and TRBJ1-2. TRBV21-1 is a documented pseudogene. The CDR3 consists of 14 residues.

The chain combines TRBV29-1 with TRBJ1-2; D is undetermined. Germline V gene sequence: CDR1 SQVTM, CDR2 ANQGSEA. This CDR3 has 11 residues. V lost 7 bases to trimming and J lost 7 bases, with 13 bases between them. This chain's CDR3 is CSAFSSFGYTF. In nucleotides, the CDR3 is TGCAGCGCCTTCAGCTCTTTTGGCTACACCTTC.

J is TRBJ1-5 and V is TRBV19; 9 positions agree with TRBD1. V lost 3 bases to trimming and J lost 7 bases; unmatched junction nucleotides: 7. Germline loops: CDR1 LNHDA, CDR2 SQIVND (reference sequence). CDR3 length equals 15 residues. The CDR3 protein is CASSIAQGAWQPQHF. As DNA, the CDR3 is TGTGCCAGTAGTATCGCACAGGGGGCATGGCAGCCCCAGCATTTT.

The DNA for the CDR3 is TGCAGTGCTAGTAACCCTAGCACAGATACGCAGTATTTT. It translates to CSASNPSTDTQYF. The chain couples TRBV20-1 to TRBJ2-3; unclear D gene. V was shortened by 3 bases and J by 0 bases, with 7 bases between the two germline ends. This CDR3 is built from 13 residues. Germline V gives CDR1 DFQATT, CDR2 SNEGSKA (reference sequence).

The genes are TRBV2 and TRBJ2-2; D may match TRBD1 or TRBD2 (6 bases each). CDR3 size: 15 residues. The germline gives CDR1 SNHLY, CDR2 FYNNEI. V lost 7 bases to trimming and J lost 0 bases, with 12 bases between them. The CDR3 protein is CASIPGEANTGELFF. The CDR3 DNA reads TGTGCCAGCATTCCAGGGGAGGCGAACACCGGGGAGCTGTTTTTT.

The chain has TRBV11-2 and TRBJ2-1; weak D call: TRBD2 (6 bases). The CDR3 has 12 amino acids. The V gene's germline CDR1 is SGHAT and CDR2 FQNNGV. V dropped 6 bases and J dropped 6 bases, with 9 bases sitting between them. CDR3 region: CASSLLANEQFF. The CDR3 bases are TGTGCCAGCAGTTTACTAGCCAATGAGCAGTTCTTC.

V and J are TRBV3-1 (or the pseudogene TRBV3-2) and TRBJ1-6; a possible D gene is TRBD1 (5 bases). Germline V gene data show CDR1 as LGHDT and CDR2 as YNNKEL (reference sequence). CDR3 length equals 16 residues. Trimming shortened V by 0 bases and J by 4 bases, and 10 bases separated the two germline ends. The CDR3 sequence: CASSQDRGLYNSPLHF. The CDR3 bases are TGTGCCAGCAGCCAAGACCGGGGACTGTATAATTCACCCCTCCACTTT.

The V and J genes are TRBV4-1 and TRBJ2-2, with 9 nucleotides matching TRBD2. CDR1 and CDR2 (germline): MGHRA, YSYEKL. The trim removed 2 bases at V and 4 bases at J, leaving 8 bases unmatched. The CDR3 totals 17 residues. The CDR3 reads CASSQPLAGAITGELFF. The CDR3 DNA reads as TGCGCCAGCAGCCAACCCTTAGCGGGAGCGATCACCGGGGAGCTGTTTTTT.

This clone was seen once. J is TRBJ2-1 and V is TRBV9; tentative D call: TRBD2 (5 bases). CDR1 is SGDLS, CDR2 YYNGEE, per germline. Trimming took 0 bases from V and 2 from J, leaving 12 bases between them. CDR3 size: 16 residues. Here the CDR3 DNA reads TGTGCCAGCAGCGTAGTAGGGAGCCTGACCTACAATGAGCAGTTCTTC. Its translation is CASSVVGSLTYNEQFF.

V and J are TRBV27 and TRBJ1-6, with D perhaps matching TRBD1 (6 bases). With 0 bases removed from V and 10 bases from J, the gap between germline ends came to 16 bases. This CDR3 region has 16 residues. Per germline, CDR1 MNHEY and CDR2 SMNVEV (reference sequence). As DNA, the CDR3 is TGTGCCAGCAGTTTATCGACAGGCCGGAGGGAATCACCCCTCCACTTT. Translation gives CASSLSTGRRESPLHF.

This sequence joins TRBV7-2 and TRBJ2-1, with D unresolved. Germline V gene data show CDR1 as SGHTA and CDR2 as FQGNSA. The length of the CDR3 is 15 residues. Trimming pared 1 base from V and 3 bases from J, leaving 10 bases between. The DNA of the CDR3 is TGTGCCAGCAGCTTAGGGGCTGCGTACTACAATGAGCAGTTCTTC. It yields the protein CASSLGAAYYNEQFF.

The genes are TRBV6-6 and TRBJ1-5, with TRBD1 as a possible D gene (5 bases). V gave up 6 bases and J gave up 0 bases, with 15 bases separating them. This CDR3 is 16 amino acids long. CDR1 is MNHNY and CDR2 is SVGAGI in the germline V gene (reference sequence). The CDR3 bases are TGTGCCAGCAGCCCCGGGAGGGGTAATAGCAATCAGCCCCAGCATTTT. Its protein is CASSPGRGNSNQPQHF.

The chain recombines TRBV19 with TRBJ2-2; possibly TRBD1 or TRBD2 for D (5 bases each). The V end lost 8 bases, the J end lost 4 bases, and 14 bases lay between the germline ends. CDR1 is LNHDA, CDR2 SQIVND, per germline (reference sequence). The CDR3 consists of 14 residues. The CDR3, as DNA: TGTGCCAGTCGGGGCGGGCCCGGCACCGGGGAGCTGTTTTTT. Its protein product is CASRGGPGTGELFF. The full variable domain, completed using reference TRBV19 and TRBJ2-2, is DGGITQSPKYLFRKEGQNVTLSCEQNLNHDAMYWYRQDPGQGLRLIYYSQIVNDFQKGDIAEGYSVSREKKESFPLTVTSAQKNPTAFYLCASRGGPGTGELFFGEGSRLTVL.

The genes are TRBV20-1 and TRBJ1-2, with TRBD1 as a possible D gene (5 bases). From germline, CDR1 is DFQATT and CDR2 SNEGSKA (reference sequence). The CDR3 covers 11 residues. V was trimmed by 3 bases and J by 6 bases, leaving 8 bases between them. This CDR3 reads CSARWGDGYTF. The DNA of the CDR3 is TGCAGTGCTAGGTGGGGGGATGGCTACACCTTC.

This clone was seen a handful of times. This chain links TRBV11-2 with TRBJ1-1; D remains unclear. Germline CDR1 reads SGHAT; CDR2 reads FQNNGV. This CDR3 has 13 amino acids. Trimming took off 2 bases at V and 3 bases at J, with 7 bases between the two ends. The CDR3 DNA is TGTGCCAGCAGCTTACAGCCTTACACTGAAGCTTTCTTT. This encodes CASSLQPYTEAFF.

The chain has TRBV7-9 and TRBJ2-2, with TRBD2 as a possible D gene (5 bases). V was trimmed by 5 bases and J by 4 bases, leaving 11 bases between them. Germline V gives CDR1 SEHNR, CDR2 FQNEAQ (reference sequence). The CDR3 extends over 14 amino acids. The CDR3 reads CASSPEGRTGELFF. CDR3 sequence (DNA): TGTGCCAGCAGCCCCGAGGGTCGCACCGGGGAGCTGTTTTTT.